Presented here are 31 T cell receptor beta chains from one specimen sequenced in a study of T cells after somatic rescue of genetic block. Profiling relied on immunoSEQ multiplex PCR, and the TCRdb table lists in-frame clones only, not all of them. Counted here are over 95,000 clones, just over 90% occurring once; the ten biggest clones make up over 1.1%. Sequencing input: peripheral blood mononuclear cells (PBMCs). These receptors were obtained from a woman aged 18-35 years.

The CDR3 region has the DNA TGCGCCAGCAGCCAAGACCCCGGACCTTACGAGCAGTACTTC. Protein sequence: CASSQDPGPYEQYF. The rearrangement uses TRBV4-1 and TRBJ2-7; D uncertain. V lost 0 bases, J lost 4 bases, and 10 bases lay in between. The CDR3 covers 14 residues. CDR1 is MGHRA and CDR2 is YSYEKL in the germline V gene.

The chain carries TRBV19 and TRBJ2-1; D unresolved. This CDR3 is built from 12 residues. CDR1 is LNHDA, CDR2 SQIVND, per germline (reference sequence). The V end lost 10 bases, the J end lost 5 bases, and 12 bases lay between the germline ends. The CDR3 region is CAIFSGNNEQFF. The CDR3 bases are TGTGCCATTTTTTCAGGTAACAATGAGCAGTTCTTC. The full variable domain, with the rest looked up from reference TRBV19 and TRBJ2-1, is DGGITQSPKYLFRKEGQNVTLSCEQNLNHDAMYWYRQDPGQGLRLIYYSQIVNDFQKGDIAEGYSVSREKKESFPLTVTSAQKNPTAFYLCAIFSGNNEQFFGPGTRLTVL.

The genes are TRBV19 and TRBJ1-1; possibly TRBD1 for D (6 bases). Deletions cut 4 bases from V and 2 bases from J, with 14 bases between. CDR3 length: 15 amino acids. Germline-derived CDR1 and CDR2 are LNHDA and SQIVND (reference sequence). The DNA for the CDR3 is TGTGCCAGTAGTACCAGATCCAGGGGTAACACTGAAGCTTTCTTT. This translates into CASSTRSRGNTEAFF.

This sequence joins TRBV6-1 and TRBJ1-2; D is unresolved. This CDR3 has 15 amino acids. Trimming removed 2 bases from V and 4 bases from J, with 14 bases in between. CDR1 and CDR2 (germline): MNHNS, SASEGT. The CDR3 nucleotides read TGTGCCAGCAGTGAATTGAGGGAGGTGGTCTATGGCTACACCTTC. Encoded protein: CASSELREVVYGYTF.

This clone has only one observation. CDR3 loop: CASSFSPRDTLYEQYF. The CDR3 DNA follows: TGTGCCAGCAGCTTTTCCCCGCGGGACACACTCTACGAGCAGTACTTC. J is TRBJ2-7 and V is TRBV5-5; either TRBD1 or TRBD2 may fit D (6 bases each). Germline CDR1 reads SGHKS; CDR2 reads YYEKEE (reference sequence). The CDR3 loop spans 16 amino acids. V dropped 2 bases and J dropped 3 bases, with 18 bases sitting between them.

This clone was counted a few times. J is TRBJ1-5 and V is TRBV6-1; 8 bases are a match to TRBD1. This CDR3 is 14 amino acids long. CDR1 MNHNS and CDR2 SASEGT come from the germline V gene. V lost 4 bases and J lost 5; bases outside the gene matches: 4. CDR3 sequence (DNA): TGTGCCAGCAGTGTTCCAGGGGGCGATCAGCCCCAGCATTTT. Amino acid sequence: CASSVPGGDQPQHF.

The chain has TRBV9 and TRBJ2-2; D possibly corresponds to TRBD1 (6 bases). Germline CDR1 and CDR2: SGDLS and YYNGEE. V dropped 0 bases and J dropped 0 bases, with 6 bases sitting between them. CDR3 length: 15 amino acids. CDR3 sequence: CASSVEGANTGELFF. DNA of the CDR3: TGTGCCAGCAGCGTAGAGGGGGCGAACACCGGGGAGCTGTTTTTT.

V usage is TRBV9 and J usage is TRBJ1-2; D is unclear. This CDR3 comprises 16 residues. In germline, CDR1 is SGDLS, CDR2 YYNGEE. The germline V and J ends were trimmed by 0 bases and 4 bases, with 16 bases remaining between them. CDR3 region: CASSVAPAWYGYGYTF. The CDR3, as DNA: TGTGCCAGCAGCGTAGCTCCTGCTTGGTATGGCTATGGCTACACCTTC.

The chain employs TRBV6-5 and TRBJ2-3; unclear D gene. V shed 6 bases and J shed 6 bases, with 7 bases lying between them. The CDR3 spans 11 residues. Germline CDR1 MNHEY, CDR2 SVGAGI. CDR3 loop: CASSFPDTQYF. CDR3 sequence (DNA): TGTGCCAGCAGCTTCCCTGATACGCAGTATTTT.

This clone has just one count. The rearrangement links TRBV30 to TRBJ1-1; D might be TRBD1 (6 bases). Trimming left V 1 base short and J 5 bases short, with 20 bases between. This CDR3 has 16 residues. Germline CDR1 and CDR2: GTSNPN and SVGIG (reference sequence). CDR3 region: CAWSGALGGRRTEAFF. In nucleotides, the CDR3 is TGTGCCTGGAGTGGCGCCCTCGGGGGGCGCAGGACTGAAGCTTTCTTT.

The chain is built from TRBV4-3 and TRBJ1-2; 9 bases are a match to TRBD1. This CDR3 comprises 15 residues. The germline V gene has CDR1 LGHNA and CDR2 YSLEER. J lost 4 bases, V lost 0 bases, and 3 bases had no gene match. CDR3 in amino acids: CASSQEPGQGYGYTF. As DNA, the CDR3 is TGCGCCAGCAGCCAAGAGCCGGGACAGGGCTATGGCTACACCTTC.

The chain employs TRBV6-5 and TRBJ1-4, with TRBD1 matching 9 bases. This CDR3 has 14 residues. CDR1 is MNHEY and CDR2 is SVGAGI in the germline V gene. V lost 6 bases to trimming and J lost 4 bases; unmatched junction nucleotides: 3. The chain's CDR3 is CASSRQGVNEKLFF. The CDR3 nucleotides are TGTGCCAGCAGCCGACAGGGGGTTAATGAAAAACTGTTTTTT.

J is TRBJ1-6 and V is TRBV7-9; possible D gene TRBD1, 5 bases. The V gene lost 5 bases and the J gene lost 11 bases, with 19 bases spanning the gap. CDR3 length: 15 amino acids. Germline-derived CDR1 and CDR2 are SEHNR and FQNEAQ (reference sequence). CDR3 loop: CASSPTGTASPPLHF. The CDR3 coding sequence is TGTGCCAGCAGCCCCACCGGGACGGCCTCACCACCCCTCCACTTT.

The chain employs TRBV18 and TRBJ2-1; D not certain. V lost 4 bases to trimming and J lost 5 bases, with 9 bases between them. CDR3 length: 13 amino acids. Germline lookup yields CDR1 KGHSH and CDR2 LQKENI. DNA for the CDR3: TGTGCCAGCTCACAGTCCCCTGACAATGAGCAGTTCTTC. Protein product: CASSQSPDNEQFF.

The chain combines TRBV5-1 with TRBJ1-1; tentative D call: TRBD1 (6 bases). The CDR3 sequence is 14 residues long. CDR1 and CDR2 from the germline V gene are SGHRS and YFSETQ. V lost 6 bases, J lost 5 bases, and 17 bases lay in between. CDR3 protein: CASNPWGGATEAFF. The CDR3 region has the DNA TGCGCCAGCAACCCTTGGGGGGGGGCGACTGAAGCTTTCTTT.

The V gene is TRBV19, the J gene TRBJ2-7; D gene uncertain. The V end was cut by 5 bases, the J end by 7 bases, with 15 bases between. The CDR3 spans 13 residues. Germline lookup yields CDR1 LNHDA and CDR2 SQIVND (reference sequence). CDR3 protein: CASSATVLGEQYF. The CDR3 nucleotides are TGTGCCAGTAGTGCCACGGTTTTAGGGGAGCAGTACTTC.

This chain connects TRBV6-5 to TRBJ1-2, with 8 bases identical to TRBD1. CDR1 and CDR2 (germline): MNHEY, SVGAGI. This CDR3 comprises 12 residues. V lost 10 bases and J lost 8; bases outside the gene matches: 9. The CDR3 nucleotides are TGTGCCACATGGGCAGGGGGCGCCGGCTACACCTTC. It is translated as CATWAGGAGYTF.

This chain connects TRBV12-5 to TRBJ2-5; 13 nucleotides agree with TRBD2. The germline V gene has CDR1 LGHNT and CDR2 FRNRAP. V shed 5 bases and J 5 bases; nucleotides not matched to a gene: 11. The CDR3 runs to 17 residues. CDR3: CASGLGTSGAPEETQYF. The CDR3 DNA reads TGTGCTAGTGGTCTCGGGACTAGCGGGGCCCCGGAGGAGACCCAGTACTTC.

V and J are TRBV7-2 and TRBJ1-2; the D gene is possibly TRBD1 (5 bases). This CDR3 spans 16 amino acids. Trimming took 4 bases from V and 5 from J, leaving 20 bases between them. Germline CDR1 is SGHTA and CDR2 is FQGNSA. The CDR3 is CASSSSGGGEWYGYTF. CDR3 nucleotide sequence: TGTGCCAGCAGCTCCTCGGGAGGAGGGGAATGGTATGGCTACACCTTC.

This CDR3 is CASKDREDAEAFF. The CDR3 nucleotides are TGTGCCAGCAAGGACAGGGAGGACGCTGAAGCTTTCTTT. This chain connects TRBV6-1 to TRBJ1-1; 8 bases fit TRBD1. The ends lost 7 bases at V and 6 bases at J; junction bases unmatched: 7. Germline V gene sequence: CDR1 MNHNS, CDR2 SASEGT. The length of the CDR3 is 13 residues.

The CDR3 region has the DNA TGTGCCAGCAGTCGGGACCTACCTGAGTATGGCTACACCTTC. Protein product: CASSRDLPEYGYTF. The genes are TRBV6-6 and TRBJ1-2; the D gene is possibly TRBD1 (5 bases). The V and J ends lost 5 bases and 5 bases respectively, with 15 bases between them. The CDR3 is 14 amino acids. Germline V gene lookup returns CDR1 MNHNY and CDR2 SVGAGI (reference sequence).

The table lists this clone with a count of one. This chain links TRBV7-8 with TRBJ2-2, with TRBD2 matching 13 bases. V lost 0 bases and J lost 6; bases outside the gene matches: 1. The germline V gene has CDR1 SGHVS and CDR2 FQNEAQ. This CDR3 has 16 residues. For the CDR3, the DNA is TGTGCCAGCAGCTTAGCGGGACTAGCGGGGTCCGGGGAGCTGTTTTTT. It encodes CASSLAGLAGSGELFF.

V gene TRBV5-4 combines with J gene TRBJ2-7, with D perhaps TRBD2 (5 bases). Trimming removed 0 bases at V and 7 bases at J, with 14 bases between. CDR1 is SGHNT and CDR2 is YYREEE in the germline V gene (reference sequence). The CDR3 covers 14 residues. CDR3 loop: CASSLAGGRREQYF. The CDR3 nucleotides read TGTGCCAGCAGCTTGGCCGGAGGAAGGAGGGAGCAGTACTTC.

The CDR3 reads CASSTLGTEAFF. The CDR3 DNA sequence: TGTGCCAGCAGTACGCTTGGGACTGAAGCTTTCTTT. This chain connects TRBV6-5 to TRBJ1-1; D is ambiguous. Trimming took off 5 bases at V and 5 bases at J, with 9 bases between the two ends. Looked up from germline, CDR1 is MNHEY and CDR2 is SVGAGI. The CDR3 runs 12 residues.

This clone was found once. V gene TRBV10-3 combines with J gene TRBJ1-5; a weak D match, TRBD1 (5 bases). In germline, CDR1 is ENHRY, CDR2 SYGVKD. The ends were cut back, 0 bases at V and 1 base at J, with 7 bases in the middle. The CDR3 sequence is 15 residues long. The CDR3 nucleotides read TGTGCCATCAGTGAGTCAGACAGCAGCAATCAGCCCCAGCATTTT. Amino acids: CAISESDSSNQPQHF.

The rearrangement uses TRBV7-3 and TRBJ1-1; maybe TRBD1 (5 bases). The CDR3 length is 15 residues. CDR1 is SGHTA, CDR2 FQGTGA, per germline. The V end was cut by 1 base, the J end by 6 bases, with 15 bases between. In DNA form, the CDR3 reads TGTGCCAGCAGCTTAAGCGGGAACCTAGGGGCTGAAGCTTTCTTT. This translates into CASSLSGNLGAEAFF.

This chain links TRBV5-1 with TRBJ2-7; D may be TRBD1 (5 bases). From germline, CDR1 is SGHRS and CDR2 YFSETQ. CDR3 size: 15 residues. Between the trimmed V and J ends, which lost 0 bases and 2 bases, there was a span of 12 bases. The CDR3 is CASSLGSSDTYEQYF. The CDR3 coding sequence is TGCGCCAGCAGCTTGGGTTCCTCGGACACCTACGAGCAGTACTTC.

This sequence joins TRBV9 and TRBJ1-1, with 11 bases fitting TRBD1. Per the germline V gene, CDR1 is SGDLS and CDR2 is YYNGEE. The CDR3 extends over 16 amino acids. The V and J ends lost 4 bases and 4 bases, in that order; junction bases with no gene match: 9. Here the CDR3 reads CASSFGQGAGGTEAFF. The DNA of the CDR3 is TGTGCCAGCAGCTTCGGACAGGGGGCCGGGGGCACTGAAGCTTTCTTT.

The V and J genes are TRBV18 and TRBJ2-7; D is possibly TRBD1 (6 bases). The length of the CDR3 is 15 residues. Germline V gene data show CDR1 as KGHSH and CDR2 as LQKENI. Trimming took 4 bases from V and 2 from J, leaving 15 bases between them. DNA for the CDR3: TGTGCCAGCTCACGATACAGGGAGCCGACCTACGAGCAGTACTTC. Amino acid sequence: CASSRYREPTYEQYF.

The chain employs TRBV6-5 and TRBJ1-5; weak D call: TRBD1 (5 bases). The CDR3 sequence is 13 residues long. V was clipped by 11 bases and J by 0 bases, with 11 bases between them. Germline V gene data show CDR1 as MNHEY and CDR2 as SVGAGI. The CDR3: CAAGRDSNQPQHF. In DNA form, the CDR3 reads TGTGCCGCCGGCAGGGATAGCAATCAGCCCCAGCATTTT.

The chain combines TRBV30 with TRBJ1-2; 8 nucleotides match TRBD1. This CDR3 has 15 amino acids. CDR1 is GTSNPN and CDR2 is SVGIG in the germline V gene (reference sequence). J lost 3 bases, V lost 3 bases, and 9 bases had no gene match. The CDR3 is CAWSAGQDEYYGYTF. CDR3 DNA sequence: TGTGCCTGGAGCGCGGGACAGGATGAATACTATGGCTACACCTTC.